This T cell receptor (beta chain) was obtained from a study of T-cell memory formation after mild COVID-19. Regarding the study as a whole: Detection of some responders pre-infection suggested pre-existing cross-reactive memory T cells participated. CM and EM subsets held most contracting CD4+ clones; EMRA held CD8+ ones.

As regards this clonotype: Its antigen remains unidentified.

The V gene's germline CDR1 is LNHDA and CDR2 SQIVND (reference sequence). The CDR3 contains 17 residues. The V end was cut by 6 bases, the J end by 12 bases, with 30 bases between. TCRdb passed the 5' RACE reads through MiXCR, listing each CDR3 protein once. Altogether 350,000 or so distinct CDR3 sequences are present, 20% to 25% being singletons, with the ten largest covering around 23%. Sequencing was carried out using PBMCs or a T cell subset sorted from them (not recorded which). V gene TRBV19 combines with J gene TRBJ2-1; D may be TRBD1 or TRBD2 (5 bases each). The source of this sequence is a man aged 18-30 years who had mild COVID-19 (a few samples of this study predate the infection). Cell type and time point are not known. CDR3 sequence reads: CASSPPGRNFLYLGQFF. Written as DNA, the CDR3 is TGTGCCAGTAGCCCTCCGGGACGGAACTTTCTGTATCTCGGGCAGTTCTTC.